This entry features one TCR beta chain sequence. The source of the sample is a study of blood T cell repertoires in COVID-19. Measured with immunoSEQ multiplex PCR; TCRdb has only the in-frame clones, and not every one. The sample consists of some 110,000 clones, around 86% of them appearing once. V shed 1 base and J shed 8 bases, with 14 bases lying between them. The CDR3 spans 14 residues. The germline V gene encodes CDR1 LGHDT and CDR2 YNNKEL (reference sequence). The sequence came from a man between 45 and 60 years old with acute or convalescent COVID-19. This chain uses TRBV3-1 (or the pseudogene TRBV3-2) with TRBJ1-2; D not certain. Sequencing was performed on peripheral blood. The CDR3 sequence is CASSQVTSSEGYTF. The CDR3 bases are TGTGCCAGCAGCCAAGTAACTTCATCGGAGGGCTACACCTTC.